The 2 T cell receptor beta chains below all came from one sample that was sequenced in a study of tumor-infiltrating lymphocytes in primary liver carcinoma. From unsorted bulk tissue weighing 20-30 mg, DNA and RNA were co-extracted. The template, roughly 0.45 ug total RNA, yielded TCR beta cDNA made with a constant-region primer. Three nested multiplex PCR rounds, a slightly modified ARM-PCR, produced the libraries for TCR beta. Use of TRBV1-TRBV30 forward primers with a C-beta reverse primer characterized the first two PCR rounds, which lasted ten to eleven cycles each. TCRdb re-called the multiplex PCR reads with MiXCR, one entry per CDR3 protein. The sample records 22,000 or so distinct CDR3 sequences, over 75% being singletons. The specimen sequenced was liver tumor tissue from sampling region 2. Specified subset: tumor region T2, inferior pole. Receptors were obtained from a woman aged 30 to 39 with primary liver carcinoma and hepatitis B virus infection.

The V gene is TRBV11-2, the J gene TRBJ1-1, with TRBD1 identical over 9 bases. The CDR3 is made up of 20 amino acids. Germline V CDR1 and CDR2: SGHAT, FQNNGV. J lost 2 bases, V lost 6 bases, and 22 bases had no gene match. CDR3 DNA: TGTGCCAGCAGTGCTCGGGACAGGGAGCGCAAGAGGTGGATTAACACTGAAGCTTTCTTT. Translating gives CASSARDRERKRWINTEAFF.

Remarks on this clonotype: The junction differs from germline at one of its ends, possibly a read error. The chain employs TRBV11-3 and TRBJ2-7, with D perhaps assigned TRBD1 or TRBD2 (5 bases each). The CDR3 runs 15 residues. Germline V CDR1 and CDR2: SGHNT, YENEEA. CDR3 nucleotides: TGTGCCTGCAGCTTAGACCGGGACCTCTCCCACAAGCGGTACTTC. It is translated as CACSLDRDLSHKRYF.